Included here is one T cell receptor beta chain sequence, with context. Its specificity is not known. The data are from a study of shared clonotypes between healthy human individuals. Findings of the study overall: A handful of donors had 4% to 6.5% of their naive CD4 clonotypes in common.

The repertoire was sequenced with immunoSEQ multiplex PCR; TCRdb's copy has only in-frame clones and lacks some. The sample includes some 1.4 million clones, 95% to 97% of them seen just once. V was clipped by 0 bases and J by 3 bases; unmatched bases: 9. The CDR3 consists of 17 residues. In germline, CDR1 is SGHTA, CDR2 FQGNSA. Sequencing was carried out using naive CD4+ T cells sorted from blood. The subset is: CD45RA+ positively selected. The rearrangement joins TRBV7-2 to TRBJ2-7, with 9 nucleotides matching TRBD1. This clonotype was sampled from a man aged 25-45 years in good health. CDR3 loop: CASSLAGTGLGNYEQYF. In DNA, the CDR3 is TGTGCCAGCAGCTTAGCGGGGACAGGGCTAGGAAACTACGAGCAGTACTTC.